Included here is one T cell receptor beta chain sequence, with context. Its antigen is still unknown. Qualities for individual bases were not recorded, and no much larger clone is one base off. There are 17 amino acids in the CDR3, from cysteine to phenylalanine inclusive. Just the 51-base CDR3 DNA is kept, in frame starting at base 1. The germline V gene specifies LGHNA as CDR1 and YSLEER as CDR2. V loses 4 bases, J loses 0 bases, and the germline ends lie 15 bases apart. The sample is drawn from a study of control samples from healthy donors and cancer patients (TCRdb year 2020). The library was obtained by the immunoSEQ multiplex PCR assay. In its TCRdb copy, this immuneACCESS table keeps in-frame sequences only and misses some clones. Where compared with another copy, unresolved V genes explain less than half of these, and the others have no known cause. The sample profile shows about 130,000 clones; about 93% of them were found once. The ten biggest clones cover around 1.8% of the sample.

This TCR came from a man in his fifties with head and neck cancer. The sequence joins TRBV4-3 to TRBJ2-2; the D segment could be TRBD2, given 6 matching bases. Sequencing was performed on PBMCs. This receptor has the CDR3 CASSLTGGITNTGELFF. The nucleotide sequence is TGCGCCAGCAGCCTCACAGGCGGGATTACGAACACCGGGGAGCTGTTTTTT.